What follows is one T cell receptor beta chain and its context. This sample is part of a study of beta chain features in type 1 diabetes. V lost 7 bases and J 8 bases, leaving 18 bases between the germline ends. The CDR3 loop spans 15 amino acids. Germline CDR1 and CDR2: MNHEY and SMNVEV (reference sequence). The sequenced template was cDNA made from the entire isolated RNA. An average of approximately 4 million reads was obtained for naive, central memory and regulatory T cell samples. Measured with immunoSEQ multiplex PCR; TCRdb has only the in-frame clones, and not every one. The sample includes under 300,000 clones, 25% to 35% of them seen just once.

The rearrangement links TRBV27 to TRBJ1-6; maybe TRBD1 (6 bases). The clonotype was recovered from a man younger than 45 in good health. Sequencing used central memory CD4+ T cells from blood. The CDR3 DNA reads TGTGCCAGCAACAGATGGGACACCCTGGATTCACCCCTCCACTTT. It translates to CASNRWDTLDSPLHF.